This TCR beta chain comes out of a study of blood T cell repertoires in COVID-19. The CDR3 extends over 16 amino acids. V trimming: 1 base; J trimming: 3 bases; junction bases outside the gene matches: 6. Germline CDR1 is KGHDR and CDR2 is SFDVKD. Study processing details: For nucleated cells, counts were estimated from reference gene primer amplification. Profiled with immunoSEQ multiplex PCR; TCRdb holds only in-frame clones, not every one. That table supplies the V and J calls and clone size; D and trimming were determined from the DNA. The sample has under 250,000 clones, roughly 83% seen once. Ages ranged from about 18 to 89 years, with residence in 24 US areas.

The TCR sequence derives from a woman aged 40 to 49 with acute COVID-19. The genes are TRBV24-1 and TRBJ2-3; 7 nucleotides align to TRBD2. Material for sequencing was PBMCs or T cells enriched from blood (not recorded which). The CDR3 loop is CATSDLRAGATDTQYF. The CDR3 DNA reads TGTGCCACCAGTGATTTACGGGCGGGAGCGACAGATACGCAGTATTTT.